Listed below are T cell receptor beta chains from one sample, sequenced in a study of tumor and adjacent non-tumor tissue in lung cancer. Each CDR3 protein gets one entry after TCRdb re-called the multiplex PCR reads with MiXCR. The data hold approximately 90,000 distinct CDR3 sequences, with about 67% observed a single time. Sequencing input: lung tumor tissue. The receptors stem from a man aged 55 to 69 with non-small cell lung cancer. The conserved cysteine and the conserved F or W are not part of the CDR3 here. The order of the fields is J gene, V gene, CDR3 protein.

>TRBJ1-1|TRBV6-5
ASSYSAQNTEAF
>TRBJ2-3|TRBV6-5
ASKGLAPVRGDTQY
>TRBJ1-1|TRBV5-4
ASSPGGFGEAF
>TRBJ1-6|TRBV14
ASSWTGANSPLH
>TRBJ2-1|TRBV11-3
ASSLGASGSGDEQF
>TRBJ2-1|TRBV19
ASSIRGRDLYNEQF
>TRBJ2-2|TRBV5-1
ASNSGRPTGELF
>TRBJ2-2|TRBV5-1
ASSFDRATGELF
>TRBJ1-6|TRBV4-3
ASNQDRRYPESSYNSPLH
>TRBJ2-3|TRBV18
ASSRTDSTDTQY
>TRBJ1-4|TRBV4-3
ASSPGVTDEKLF
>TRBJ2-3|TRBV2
ASRSGQGTDTQY
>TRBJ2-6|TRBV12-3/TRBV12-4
ASSPGTSVSGANVPT
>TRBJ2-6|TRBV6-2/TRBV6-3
ASSYSMGRAGVNVLT
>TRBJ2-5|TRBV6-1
ASSEEGLVGETQY
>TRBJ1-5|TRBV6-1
ACRNIDQPQH
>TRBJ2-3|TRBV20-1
SVSGTGRGADTQY
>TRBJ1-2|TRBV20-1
SAEDRGKVYGYT
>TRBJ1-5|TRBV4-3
ASSQESRAQLQH
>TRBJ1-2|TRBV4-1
ASSQDRAIYGYT
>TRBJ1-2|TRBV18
ASSPGQSISGGYT
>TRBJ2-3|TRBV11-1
ASSWTGGTDTQY
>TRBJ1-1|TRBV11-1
ACSLFRDSTVNTGAF
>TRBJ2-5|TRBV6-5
TSSRAQGTQY
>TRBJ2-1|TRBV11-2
ASSPHRGMRVEWF
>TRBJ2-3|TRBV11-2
ASTSGRGTDTQY
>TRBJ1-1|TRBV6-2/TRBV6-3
ASSGQMNTEAF
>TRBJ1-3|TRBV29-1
SAESSGTGVGTIY
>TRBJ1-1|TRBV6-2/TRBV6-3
ASSYRSTGHTEAF
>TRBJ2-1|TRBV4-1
ASRQLRTSGSGNEQF
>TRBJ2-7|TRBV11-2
ASTRTSGIAKSSYEQY
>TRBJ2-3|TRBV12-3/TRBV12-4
ASSFRSLGADTQY
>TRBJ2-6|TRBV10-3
AIRGEIGANVLT
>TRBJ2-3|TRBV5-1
ASSQRTSGHTDTQY
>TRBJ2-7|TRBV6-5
AGLELGEQY